Below, 20 T cell receptor beta chains from the same sample are listed, as sequenced in a study of CD8+ T cells in alopecia areata. Treatment indicated: oral pan-JAK inhibitor, 5-10 mg twice daily. cDNA serving as the sequencing template came from extracted, reverse transcribed RNA. Sequencing used immunoSEQ multiplex PCR; TCRdb keeps in-frame clones, though not all of them. The sample has about 120,000 clones; roughly 60% are singletons. Material: CD8+ T cells sorted from blood, obtained at week 4, from a patient treated with tofacitinib. These receptors all stem from a human donor with alopecia areata.

This clone was recorded only once. The CDR3 spells CASSLAIAGELFF. CDR3 bases: TGTGCCAGCAGCTTAGCAATTGCCGGGGAGCTGTTTTTT. The chain carries TRBV7-9 and TRBJ2-2, with D uncertain. V was cut by 0 bases and J by 6 bases, with 5 bases left in between. Germline V gives CDR1 SEHNR, CDR2 FQNEAQ (reference sequence). There are 13 residues in the CDR3.

The V and J genes are TRBV10-3 and TRBJ2-7, with D possibly TRBD2 on 6 matching bases. The V end was cut by 3 bases, the J end by 0 bases, with 9 bases between. The CDR3 contains 14 residues. The germline gives CDR1 ENHRY, CDR2 SYGVKD. The CDR3 DNA sequence: TGTGCCATCAGTGAAATTAGCGGCTCCTACGAGCAGTACTTC. The encoded protein is CAISEISGSYEQYF.

The chain is built from TRBV7-9 and TRBJ2-7; no clear D. The CDR3 is 14 residues long. The V end was cut by 5 bases, the J end by 7 bases, with 18 bases between. Germline lookup yields CDR1 SEHNR and CDR2 FQNEAQ (reference sequence). The CDR3, as DNA: TGTGCCAGCAGCCGCCTTGTCGATACCTGGGAGCAGTACTTC. Residues: CASSRLVDTWEQYF.

The chain employs TRBV29-1 and TRBJ2-5; D assignment may be TRBD1 or TRBD2 (5 bases each). Germline CDR1 and CDR2: SQVTM and ANQGSEA. Trimming cost V 0 bases and J 1 base, with 9 bases left between them. CDR3 size: 14 residues. CDR3 DNA: TGCAGCGTTGAAGAACCGGGGCTCCAAGAGACCCAGTACTTC. Translated: CSVEEPGLQETQYF.

Only a few counts were recorded for this clone. The gene calls are TRBV27 and TRBJ1-1; D possibly corresponds to TRBD1 (6 bases). Looked up from germline, CDR1 is MNHEY and CDR2 is SMNVEV (reference sequence). This CDR3 has 15 residues. V was trimmed by 2 bases and J by 4 bases, leaving 14 bases between them. For the CDR3, the DNA is TGTGCCAGCAGTTTACTGGGGGGCGCGGGCACTGAAGCTTTCTTT. It encodes CASSLLGGAGTEAFF.

The gene calls are TRBV11-3 and TRBJ2-1; D is undetermined. Trimming pared 1 base from V and 3 bases from J, leaving 4 bases between. The CDR3 is made up of 13 amino acids. The V gene's germline CDR1 is SGHNT and CDR2 YENEEA. The CDR3 loop is CASSLVYYNEQFF. CDR3 in DNA: TGTGCCAGCAGCTTAGTATACTACAATGAGCAGTTCTTC.

This clone was counted between two and nine times. The V and J genes are TRBV30 and TRBJ2-3; no clear D. The CDR3 is 11 residues long. Trimming stripped 4 bases from V and 2 bases from J, with 4 bases between. The germline V gene encodes CDR1 GTSNPN and CDR2 SVGIG (reference sequence). CDR3 DNA: TGTGCCTGGACCGACACAGATACGCAGTATTTT. Translated: CAWTDTDTQYF. Supplemented by reference TRBV30 and TRBJ2-3, the full variable domain reads SQTIHQWPATLVQPVGSPLSLECTVEGTSNPNLYWYRQAAGRGLQLLFYSVGIGQISSEVPQNLSASRPQDRQFILSSKKLLLSDSGFYLCAWTDTDTQYFGPGTRLTVL.

This clone was counted a few times. This sequence joins TRBV7-9 and TRBJ2-7; TRBD1 agrees at 7 bases. With V trimmed by 5 bases and J by 6 bases, 7 bases remained unmatched. The CDR3 spans 13 residues. CDR1 and CDR2 from the germline V gene are SEHNR and FQNEAQ (reference sequence). The DNA for the CDR3 is TGTGCCAGCAGCCAGACCCGACAGGGCGAGCAGTACTTC. Translating gives CASSQTRQGEQYF.

The rearrangement links TRBV9 to TRBJ1-6, with 7 bases identical to TRBD1. V shed 7 bases and J 7 bases; nucleotides not matched to a gene: 8. CDR1 is SGDLS, CDR2 YYNGEE, per germline. This CDR3 has 14 residues. CDR3 region: CASQGESSNSPLHF. In DNA, the CDR3 is TGTGCCAGCCAGGGGGAAAGTAGCAATTCACCCCTCCACTTT.

This clone has only a few counts. The V and J genes are TRBV29-1 and TRBJ1-2, with D unresolved. The CDR3 totals 14 residues. Germline V CDR1 and CDR2: SQVTM, ANQGSEA. Trimming stripped 3 bases from V and 0 bases from J, with 11 bases between. As DNA, the CDR3 is TGCAGCGTTGAGTTACGTGATGCTAACTATGGCTACACCTTC. Protein product: CSVELRDANYGYTF.

The DNA of the CDR3 is TGTGCCAGCAGCACGGGAACCGACACTGAAGCTTTCTTT. It translates to CASSTGTDTEAFF. The chain recombines TRBV13 with TRBJ1-1; no clear D gene. Germline values: CDR1 PRHDT, CDR2 FYEKMQ (reference sequence). V was clipped by 5 bases and J by 3 bases, with 10 bases between them. This CDR3 contains 13 residues.

V is TRBV14 and J is TRBJ2-4, with 7 nucleotides matching TRBD1. CDR1 and CDR2 from the germline V gene are SGHDN and FVKESK. V trimming: 3 bases; J trimming: 3 bases; junction bases outside the gene matches: 2. The CDR3 is made up of 14 amino acids. CDR3 DNA: TGTGCCAGCAGCCAGTGGGACAGCAAAAACATTCAGTACTTC. The encoded protein is CASSQWDSKNIQYF.

This clone was counted between two and nine times. The rearrangement joins TRBV4-1 to TRBJ2-2; D is perhaps TRBD1 (6 bases). Trimming removed 4 bases from V and 5 bases from J, with 8 bases in between. This CDR3 has 13 residues. Germline V gene lookup returns CDR1 MGHRA and CDR2 YSYEKL. The DNA for the CDR3 is TGCGCCAGCAGCCCCAGGGGAACCGGGGAGCTGTTTTTT. Translating it yields CASSPRGTGELFF.

The CDR3 bases are TGCGCCAGCAGCCCGACAGATTCCTACGAGCAGTACTTC. Protein sequence: CASSPTDSYEQYF. The chain uses TRBV4-3 and TRBJ2-7; possible D gene TRBD1, 5 bases. The CDR3 is made up of 13 amino acids. Looked up from germline, CDR1 is LGHNA and CDR2 is YSLEER. V lost 4 bases, J lost 1 base, and 8 bases lay in between.

CDR3 loop: CSVVETGTQETQYF. DNA for the CDR3: TGCAGCGTTGTGGAGACAGGGACCCAAGAGACCCAGTACTTC. J is TRBJ2-5 and V is TRBV29-1; 7 nucleotides agree with TRBD1. The CDR3 runs 14 residues. The V gene end was trimmed by 4 bases and the J gene end by 1 base; junction bases not matched to a gene: 6. Germline V gives CDR1 SQVTM, CDR2 ANQGSEA.

The chain carries TRBV5-1 and TRBJ2-5, with TRBD2 identical over 8 bases. CDR1 is SGHRS and CDR2 is YFSETQ in the germline V gene. The CDR3 totals 16 residues. V lost 3 bases and J lost 1; bases outside the gene matches: 8. The CDR3 DNA reads as TGCGCCAGCAGCTACTCCCTCGCGGGGGGCCAAGAGACCCAGTACTTC. It yields the protein CASSYSLAGGQETQYF.

The V gene is TRBV29-1, the J gene TRBJ1-2, with TRBD1 as a possible D gene (5 bases). With 3 bases removed from V and 2 bases from J, the gap between germline ends came to 10 bases. CDR1 and CDR2 from the germline V gene are SQVTM and ANQGSEA. CDR3 length equals 13 residues. The DNA of the CDR3 is TGCAGCGTTGAGCGTCAGGGAAACTATGGCTACACCTTC. It codes for CSVERQGNYGYTF.

This chain connects TRBV7-9 to TRBJ2-5; D may match TRBD1 or TRBD2 (6 bases each). The CDR3 has 14 residues. Per germline, CDR1 SEHNR and CDR2 FQNEAQ (reference sequence). Trimming left V 2 bases short and J 6 bases short, with 13 bases between. The CDR3 is CASSLIERGQTQYF. The DNA of the CDR3 is TGTGCCAGCAGCTTAATCGAACGGGGGCAGACCCAGTACTTC.

J is TRBJ2-7 and V is TRBV28, with D perhaps TRBD1 (6 bases). Per germline, CDR1 MDHEN and CDR2 SYDVKM. V lost 5 bases to trimming and J lost 3 bases, with 11 bases between them. CDR3 length: 13 amino acids. The CDR3 region has the DNA TGTGCCAGCAGTGCTGGACAGTACTACGAGCAGTACTTC. Protein product: CASSAGQYYEQYF. Based on the CDR3 plus reference TRBV28 and TRBJ2-7, the full variable domain is DVKVTQSSRYLVKRTGEKVFLECVQDMDHENMFWYRQDPGLGLRLIYFSYDVKMKEKGDIPEGYSVSREKKERFSLILESASTNQTSMYLCASSAGQYYEQYFGPGTRLTVT.

V and J are TRBV9 and TRBJ2-1; perhaps TRBD2 as D (6 bases). CDR1 SGDLS and CDR2 YYNGEE come from the germline V gene. The V end lost 4 bases, the J end lost 8 bases, and 16 bases lay between the germline ends. The CDR3 extends over 14 amino acids. The CDR3 sequence: CASSSPPAGDEQFF. The CDR3 coding sequence is TGTGCCAGCAGCTCACCACCAGCGGGTGATGAGCAGTTCTTC.